These 25 T cell receptor beta chains were all obtained from the same sample, sequenced in a study of post-analysis software for immune sequencing data. Study findings and constraints: Among about 5 TRBV segments more frequent in patients than controls were TRBV5-6, TRBV5-1 and TRBV20-1.

For these receptors, no antigen is known. Built from TCR beta cDNA, the libraries had unique molecular identifiers in them. From the PCR reads, TCRdb called clonotypes with MiXCR, one entry per CDR3 protein. This table has under 900,000 distinct CDR3 sequences, under 70% appearing once. Sample: blood. The receptors derive from a girl aged 5-17 years with multiple sclerosis.

At least ten counts were recorded for this clonotype. The chain couples TRBV5-1 to TRBJ2-7, with 15 bases lining up with TRBD2. Germline trimming cut 4 bases from V and 0 bases from J; bases unmatched to any gene: 2. The CDR3 loop spans 16 amino acids. The germline gives CDR1 SGHRS, CDR2 YFSETQ. This CDR3 is CASSPGLAGGSYEQYF. The CDR3 DNA sequence: TGCGCCAGCAGCCCGGGACTAGCGGGAGGCTCCTACGAGCAGTACTTC.

CDR3 DNA sequence: TGTGCCAGCAGCAAGAAACAGGGGTTCTATGGCTACACCTTC. It yields the protein CASSKKQGFYGYTF. The rearrangement joins TRBV5-6 to TRBJ1-2, with TRBD1 matching 7 bases. This CDR3 contains 14 residues. Trimming at V came to 4 bases and at J to 4 bases, leaving 7 bases not matched to a gene. Germline V CDR1 and CDR2: SGHDT, YYEEEE.

The chain joins TRBV20-1 to TRBJ2-4; 14 nucleotides line up with TRBD2. Germline V lookup: CDR1 DFQATT, CDR2 SNEGSKA (reference sequence). With V trimmed by 3 bases and J by 6 bases, 7 bases remained unmatched. This CDR3 region has 16 residues. CDR3: CSASPTSGGAGNIQYF. The CDR3 DNA follows: TGCAGTGCTAGTCCGACTAGCGGGGGGGCCGGAAACATTCAGTACTTC.

The V gene is TRBV7-2, the J gene TRBJ2-3; tentative D call: TRBD1 (8 bases). Germline lookup yields CDR1 SGHTA and CDR2 FQGNSA. The germline V and J ends were trimmed by 4 bases and 2 bases, with 13 bases remaining between them. The CDR3 contains 15 residues. CDR3 DNA: TGTGCCAGCAGCTGGACAGGGAGGGCCACAGATACGCAGTATTTT. Translating gives CASSWTGRATDTQYF.

The chain employs TRBV7-8 and TRBJ2-1; D assignment may be TRBD1 or TRBD2 (6 bases each). Germline values: CDR1 SGHVS, CDR2 FQNEAQ. The CDR3 length is 15 residues. Trimming removed 3 bases from V and 7 bases from J, with 16 bases in between. The CDR3 loop reads CASSLTGGPNNEQFF. CDR3 DNA: TGTGCCAGCAGCTTGACAGGAGGGCCGAATAATGAGCAGTTCTTC.

This clonotype was seen only a few times. The chain combines TRBV20-1 with TRBJ1-2; 8 bases align to TRBD1. The CDR3 has 14 amino acids. Per the germline V gene, CDR1 is DFQATT and CDR2 is SNEGSKA (reference sequence). Trimming took 6 bases from V and 6 from J; bases not matched to a gene: 12. The CDR3, as DNA: TGCAGTGCCCGGGGGGCAGGGGGCGGTCATGGCTACACCTTC. As protein: CSARGAGGGHGYTF.

In this sample, this clonotype turned up a few times. The chain has TRBV29-1 and TRBJ2-1; TRBD2 matches 7 bases. Germline V gene sequence: CDR1 SQVTM, CDR2 ANQGSEA. Unmatched junction bases numbered 19, after V lost 6 bases and J lost 8 bases. The CDR3 has 16 residues. The CDR3 sequence: CSVVPSAGINQDEQFF. The CDR3 nucleotides are TGCAGCGTCGTTCCCTCAGCGGGAATTAATCAGGATGAGCAGTTCTTC.

This clonotype was observed a handful of times. J is TRBJ2-5 and V is TRBV12-3 or TRBV12-4, with D possibly being TRBD1 or TRBD2 (8 bases each). The DNA end lines up better with TRBJ2-7; the J call may be wrong. This CDR3 has 15 residues. CDR3 protein: CASSPGGDRPYEQYF. The CDR3 DNA reads TGTGCCAGTAGCCCCGGGGGGGACAGGCCTTACGAGCAGTACTTC.

As concerns this clonotype: A much more abundant neighbour one base away suggests this may be a read error. CDR3 nucleotide sequence: TGTGCCAGCAGCCAGACAGGGGATGGCTACACCTTC. It yields the protein CASSQTGDGYTF. The J gene is TRBJ1-2, the V gene TRBV25-1, with 8 positions matching TRBD1. V was clipped by 6 bases and J by 6 bases; unmatched bases: 3. The CDR3 extends over 12 amino acids. Germline lookup yields CDR1 MGHDK and CDR2 SYGVNS.

The rearrangement joins TRBV7-6 to TRBJ2-5; the D gene could be TRBD1 or TRBD2 (5 bases each). TRBJ2-7 matches the DNA end more closely, so the J call is doubtful. CDR1 SGHVS and CDR2 FNYEAQ come from the germline V gene. The CDR3 is 16 amino acids. For the CDR3, the DNA is TGTGCCAGCAGCTTAGCTGGCAGGGACGGGTGGGGCGAGCAGTACTTC. Its protein is CASSLAGRDGWGEQYF.

The CDR3 sequence is CSVGGLAGANIQYF. For the CDR3, the DNA is TGCAGCGTTGGGGGTCTAGCGGGAGCTAACATTCAGTACTTC. The rearrangement links TRBV29-1 to TRBJ2-4; 10 bases agree with TRBD2. After removal of 4 bases from V and 7 bases from J, the junction contained 7 bases not matched to a gene. CDR1 and CDR2 from the germline V gene are SQVTM and ANQGSEA. This CDR3 spans 14 amino acids. Variable domain in full (rest from reference TRBV29-1 and TRBJ2-4): SAVISQKPSRDICQRGTSLTIQCQVDSQVTMMFWYRQQPGQSLTLIATANQGSEATYESGFVIDKFPISRPNLTFSTLTVSNMSPEDSSIYLCSVGGLAGANIQYFGAGTRLSVL.

The gene calls are TRBV6-1 and TRBJ2-1; 13 nucleotides align to TRBD2. Trimming removed 4 bases from V and 4 bases from J; junction bases left unmatched: 7. Germline V gene data show CDR1 as MNHNS and CDR2 as SASEGT. The CDR3 consists of 17 residues. The CDR3 loop reads CASSATSGGAWYNEQFF. The CDR3 DNA follows: TGTGCCAGCAGTGCAACTAGCGGGGGGGCGTGGTACAATGAGCAGTTCTTC.

The chain has TRBV6-2 or TRBV6-3 and TRBJ2-3, with D possibly called TRBD1 or TRBD2 (5 bases each). The CDR3 is 15 amino acids. CDR1 and CDR2 (germline): MNHEY, SVGEGT. Trimming cost V 6 bases and J 4 bases, with 17 bases left between them. CDR3 amino acids: CASSLSGPLSDTQYF. DNA of the CDR3: TGTGCCAGCAGCCTCTCGGGACCCCTCTCAGATACGCAGTATTTT.

The rearrangement links TRBV3-1 to TRBJ2-4, with 16 bases identical to TRBD2. The CDR3 extends over 18 amino acids. Trimming removed 4 bases from V and 10 bases from J; junction bases left unmatched: 13. CDR1 and CDR2 from the germline V gene are LGHDT and YNNKEL (reference sequence). The CDR3 DNA reads as TGTGCCAGCAGCCTCGGGACTAGCGGGGGGGACAAAAAAGGGATTCAGTACTTC. Its protein product is CASSLGTSGGDKKGIQYF.

This clonotype was picked up a small number of times. The rearrangement joins TRBV12-3 or TRBV12-4 to TRBJ1-6; TRBD1 aligns across 8 bases. J lost 5 bases, V lost 6 bases, and 12 bases had no gene match. CDR3 size: 17 residues. The CDR3 spells CASSPRGLGGDNSPLHF. The CDR3 region has the DNA TGTGCCAGCAGCCCCAGGGGGCTGGGGGGGGATAATTCACCCCTCCACTTT.

The J gene is TRBJ2-5, the V gene TRBV7-2; 15 nucleotides match TRBD2. Germline trimming cut 4 bases from V and 5 bases from J; bases unmatched to any gene: 2. Germline loops: CDR1 SGHTA, CDR2 FQGNSA. CDR3 size: 15 residues. The CDR3 reads CASSSGTSGGETQYF. CDR3 bases: TGTGCCAGCAGCTCGGGGACTAGCGGGGGGGAGACCCAGTACTTC.

This chain connects TRBV6-5 to TRBJ2-7, with 9 bases fitting TRBD2. Germline V gene data show CDR1 as MNHEY and CDR2 as SVGAGI. After removal of 3 bases from V and 1 base from J, the junction contained 7 bases not matched to a gene. This CDR3 has 16 amino acids. CDR3 protein: CASSYSNLAGSYEQYF. The DNA of the CDR3 is TGTGCCAGCAGTTATTCGAACCTAGCGGGATCCTACGAGCAGTACTTC.

This chain uses TRBV7-2 with TRBJ2-3, with 11 bases matching TRBD2. V lost 4 bases, J lost 6 bases, and 9 bases stayed unmatched. This CDR3 contains 16 residues. In germline, CDR1 is SGHTA, CDR2 FQGNSA. This chain's CDR3 is CASSSISGGVGDTQYF. The CDR3 DNA sequence: TGTGCCAGCAGCTCCATTAGCGGGGGGGTTGGGGATACGCAGTATTTT.

The genes are TRBV12-3 or TRBV12-4 and TRBJ1-1, with TRBD1 matching over 7 bases. This CDR3 region has 14 residues. The V segment lost 5 bases and the J segment 3 bases; nucleotides outside the gene matches: 6. The CDR3 DNA sequence: TGTGCCAGCAGTCCTGGACAGGCCCACACTGAAGCTTTCTTT. Its translation: CASSPGQAHTEAFF.

The chain is built from TRBV7-9 and TRBJ2-1, with D perhaps matching TRBD1 or TRBD2 (5 bases each). The CDR3 has 16 amino acids. Trimming cost V 5 bases and J 5 bases, with 19 bases left between them. Germline CDR1 is SEHNR and CDR2 is FQNEAQ (reference sequence). Written as DNA, the CDR3 is TGTGCCAGCAGCCAGGGAGAGGCCCTACAGAACAATGAGCAGTTCTTC. This translates into CASSQGEALQNNEQFF.

The CDR3 nucleotides are TGTGCCAGCGGATTCGAGGACACCGGGGAGCTGTTTTTT. This encodes CASGFEDTGELFF. The chain carries TRBV28 and TRBJ2-2; D gene uncertain. This CDR3 comprises 13 residues. CDR1 MDHEN and CDR2 SYDVKM come from the germline V gene. The V and J ends lost 8 bases and 3 bases respectively, with 10 bases between them.

This clonotype appeared once. The CDR3 sequence is CARSPQGQGGYTF. DNA of the CDR3: TGTGCCAGGAGCCCCCAGGGACAGGGTGGCTACACCTTC. The chain is built from TRBV7-3 and TRBJ1-2; 9 nucleotides align to TRBD1. Trimming at V came to 9 bases and at J to 7 bases, leaving 9 bases not matched to a gene. Per germline, CDR1 SGHTA and CDR2 FQGTGA. The CDR3 runs to 13 residues.

The rearrangement joins TRBV20-1 to TRBJ2-1; TRBD2 is a possible D gene (5 bases). The last part of the DNA fits TRBJ2-7 better; the J call may be wrong. Germline V gene lookup returns CDR1 DFQATT and CDR2 SNEGSKA (reference sequence). CDR3 length equals 15 residues. The chain's CDR3 is CSARDRRVMYNEQYF. The CDR3, as DNA: TGCAGTGCTAGAGATAGGCGGGTAATGTACAATGAGCAGTACTTC.

V and J are TRBV20-1 and TRBJ2-7; 8 bases match TRBD1. In germline, CDR1 is DFQATT, CDR2 SNEGSKA (reference sequence). The CDR3 consists of 12 residues. V was pared by 1 base and J by 6 bases, with 2 bases of the junction left unmatched. DNA for the CDR3: TGCAGTGCTAGAGGGACAGGGTTCGAGCAGTACTTC. The encoded protein is CSARGTGFEQYF.

This clonotype has only a few counts. The V and J genes are TRBV7-2 and TRBJ2-1, with TRBD2 matching 10 bases. The CDR3 contains 15 residues. Unmatched junction bases numbered 2, after V lost 2 bases and J lost 4 bases. Per the germline V gene, CDR1 is SGHTA and CDR2 is FQGNSA. CDR3 nucleotide sequence: TGTGCCAGCAGCTTACTAGCGGGAGAGTACAATGAGCAGTTCTTC. It codes for CASSLLAGEYNEQFF.